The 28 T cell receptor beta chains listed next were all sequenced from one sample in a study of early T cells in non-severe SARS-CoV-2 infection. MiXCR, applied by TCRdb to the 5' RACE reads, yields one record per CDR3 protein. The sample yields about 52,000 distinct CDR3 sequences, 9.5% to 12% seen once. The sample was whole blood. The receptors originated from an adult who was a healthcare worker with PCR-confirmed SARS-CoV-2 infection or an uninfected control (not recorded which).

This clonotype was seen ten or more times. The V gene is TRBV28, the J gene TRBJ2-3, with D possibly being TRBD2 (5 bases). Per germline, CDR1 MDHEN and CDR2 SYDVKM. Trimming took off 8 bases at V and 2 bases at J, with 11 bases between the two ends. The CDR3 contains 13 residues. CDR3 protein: CASGGPATDTQYF. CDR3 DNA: TGTGCCAGCGGAGGTCCCGCCACAGATACGCAGTATTTT. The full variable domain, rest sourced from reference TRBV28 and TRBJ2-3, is DVKVTQSSRYLVKRTGEKVFLECVQDMDHENMFWYRQDPGLGLRLIYFSYDVKMKEKGDIPEGYSVSREKKERFSLILESASTNQTSMYLCASGGPATDTQYFGPGTRLTVL.

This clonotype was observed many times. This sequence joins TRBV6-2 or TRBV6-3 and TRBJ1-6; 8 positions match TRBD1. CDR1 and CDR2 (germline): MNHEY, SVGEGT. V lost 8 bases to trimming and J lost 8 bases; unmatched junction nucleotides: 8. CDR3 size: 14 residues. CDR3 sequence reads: CASVAGGGYSPLHF. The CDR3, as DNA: TGTGCCAGCGTCGCAGGGGGCGGATATTCACCCCTCCACTTT.

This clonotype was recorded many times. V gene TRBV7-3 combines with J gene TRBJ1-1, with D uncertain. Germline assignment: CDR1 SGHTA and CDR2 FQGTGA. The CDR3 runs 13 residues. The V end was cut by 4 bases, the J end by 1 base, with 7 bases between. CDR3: CASSSNGNTEAFF. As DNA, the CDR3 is TGTGCCAGCAGCTCGAATGGGAACACTGAAGCTTTCTTT.

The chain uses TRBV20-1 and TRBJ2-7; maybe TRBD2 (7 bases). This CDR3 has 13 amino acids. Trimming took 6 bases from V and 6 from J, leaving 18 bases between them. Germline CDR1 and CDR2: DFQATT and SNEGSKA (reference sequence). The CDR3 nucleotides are TGCAGTGCAGGGGGGGGCCATCGGGGCGAGCAGTACTTC. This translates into CSAGGGHRGEQYF.

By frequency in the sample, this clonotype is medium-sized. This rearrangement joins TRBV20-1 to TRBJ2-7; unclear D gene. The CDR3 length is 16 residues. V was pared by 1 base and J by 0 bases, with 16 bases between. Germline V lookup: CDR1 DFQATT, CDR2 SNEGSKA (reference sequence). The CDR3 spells CSARGRPRRSSYEQYF. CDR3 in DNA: TGCAGTGCTAGAGGACGCCCGCGTAGAAGCTCCTACGAGCAGTACTTC.

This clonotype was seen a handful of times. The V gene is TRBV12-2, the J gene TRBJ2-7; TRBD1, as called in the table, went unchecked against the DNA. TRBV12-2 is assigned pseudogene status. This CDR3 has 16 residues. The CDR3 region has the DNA TGTGCAAGTCGCTCCCGAGGGGAAAGGGGATCCCACGAGCAGTACTTC. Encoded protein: CASRSRGERGSHEQYF.

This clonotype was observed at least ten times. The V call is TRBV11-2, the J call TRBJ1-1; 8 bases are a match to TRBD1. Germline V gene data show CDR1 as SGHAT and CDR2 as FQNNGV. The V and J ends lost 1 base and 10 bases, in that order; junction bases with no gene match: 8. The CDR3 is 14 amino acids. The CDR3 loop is CASSLADRDRLAFF. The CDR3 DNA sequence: TGTGCCAGCAGCTTAGCGGACAGGGATCGACTAGCTTTCTTT.

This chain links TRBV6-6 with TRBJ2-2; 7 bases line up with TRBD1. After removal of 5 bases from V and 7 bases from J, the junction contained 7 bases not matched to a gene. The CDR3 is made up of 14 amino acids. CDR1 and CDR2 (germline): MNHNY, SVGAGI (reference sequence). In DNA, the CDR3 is TGTGCCAGCAGTCGCGGACAGGCGGGCGGGGAGCTGTTTTTT. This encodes CASSRGQAGGELFF.

CDR3 nucleotides: TGCAGTGCTAGTAAGGGGGCGGGAGCCTACAATGAGCAGTTCTTC. This translates into CSASKGAGAYNEQFF. V gene TRBV20-1 combines with J gene TRBJ2-1; D tentatively reads TRBD1 or TRBD2 (7 bases each). This CDR3 comprises 15 residues. The germline V gene has CDR1 DFQATT and CDR2 SNEGSKA (reference sequence). Between the trimmed V and J ends, which lost 3 bases and 2 bases, there was a span of 14 bases.

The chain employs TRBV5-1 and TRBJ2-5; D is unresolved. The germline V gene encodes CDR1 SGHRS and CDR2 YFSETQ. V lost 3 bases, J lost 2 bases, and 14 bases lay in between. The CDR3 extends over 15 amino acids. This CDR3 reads CASSSRPSSQETQYF. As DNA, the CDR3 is TGCGCCAGCAGCTCCCGGCCAAGTAGTCAAGAGACCCAGTACTTC.

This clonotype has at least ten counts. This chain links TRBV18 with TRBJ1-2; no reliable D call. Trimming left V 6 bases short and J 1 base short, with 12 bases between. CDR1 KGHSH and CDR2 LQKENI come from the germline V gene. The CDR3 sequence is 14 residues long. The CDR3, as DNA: TGTGCCAGCTCGCAAGAGTTCTTTAACTATGGCTACACCTTC. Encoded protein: CASSQEFFNYGYTF.

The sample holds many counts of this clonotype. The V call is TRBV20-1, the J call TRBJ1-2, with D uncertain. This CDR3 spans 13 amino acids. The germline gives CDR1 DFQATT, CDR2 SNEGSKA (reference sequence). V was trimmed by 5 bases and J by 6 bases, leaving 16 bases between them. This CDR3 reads CSAHFGATNGYTF. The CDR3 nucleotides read TGCAGTGCTCACTTTGGAGCCACCAATGGCTACACCTTC.

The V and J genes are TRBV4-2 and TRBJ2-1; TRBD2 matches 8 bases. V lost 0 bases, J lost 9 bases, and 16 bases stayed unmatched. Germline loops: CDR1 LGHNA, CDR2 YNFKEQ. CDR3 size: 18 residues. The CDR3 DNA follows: TGTGCCAGCAGCCAAGATAGAGGTGGCGGGACTAGTTCCCCTGAGCAGTTCTTC. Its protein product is CASSQDRGGGTSSPEQFF.

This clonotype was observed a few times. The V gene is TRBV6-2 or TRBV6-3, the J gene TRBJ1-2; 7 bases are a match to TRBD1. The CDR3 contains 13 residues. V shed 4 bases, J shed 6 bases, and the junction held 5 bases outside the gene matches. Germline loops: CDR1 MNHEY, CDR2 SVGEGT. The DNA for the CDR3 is TGTGCCAGCAGTTCCACAGGGGAGAATGGCTACACCTTC. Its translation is CASSSTGENGYTF.

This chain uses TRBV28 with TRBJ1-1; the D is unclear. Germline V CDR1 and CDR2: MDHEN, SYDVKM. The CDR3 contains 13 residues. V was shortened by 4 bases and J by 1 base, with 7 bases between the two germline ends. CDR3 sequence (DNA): TGTGCCAGCAGTTCCCCACAGAACACTGAAGCTTTCTTT. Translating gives CASSSPQNTEAFF.

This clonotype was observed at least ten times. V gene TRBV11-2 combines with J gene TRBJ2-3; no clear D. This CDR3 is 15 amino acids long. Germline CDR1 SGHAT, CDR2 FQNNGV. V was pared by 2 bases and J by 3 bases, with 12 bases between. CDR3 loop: CASSLWGEWTDTQYF. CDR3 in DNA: TGTGCCAGCAGCTTATGGGGTGAATGGACAGATACGCAGTATTTT.

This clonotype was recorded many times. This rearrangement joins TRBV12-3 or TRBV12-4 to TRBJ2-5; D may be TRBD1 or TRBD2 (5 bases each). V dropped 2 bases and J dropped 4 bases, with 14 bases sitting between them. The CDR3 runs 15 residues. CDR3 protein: CASSLRGPRVETQYF. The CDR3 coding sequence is TGTGCCAGCAGTTTACGGGGACCAAGGGTAGAGACCCAGTACTTC.

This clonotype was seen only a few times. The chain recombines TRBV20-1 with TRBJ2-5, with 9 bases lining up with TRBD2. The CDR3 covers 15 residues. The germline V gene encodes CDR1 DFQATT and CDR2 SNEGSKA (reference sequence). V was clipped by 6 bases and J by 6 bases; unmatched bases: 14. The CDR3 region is CSATDPGTSIKTQYF. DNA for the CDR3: TGCAGTGCAACCGATCCCGGGACTAGCATAAAGACCCAGTACTTC.

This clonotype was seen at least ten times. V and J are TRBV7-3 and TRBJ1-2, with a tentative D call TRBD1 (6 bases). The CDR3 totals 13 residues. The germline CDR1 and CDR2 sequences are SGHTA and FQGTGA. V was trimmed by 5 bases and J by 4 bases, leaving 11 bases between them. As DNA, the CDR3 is TGTGCCAGCAGCCGAGGGGGTGGCTATGGCTACACCTTC. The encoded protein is CASSRGGGYGYTF.

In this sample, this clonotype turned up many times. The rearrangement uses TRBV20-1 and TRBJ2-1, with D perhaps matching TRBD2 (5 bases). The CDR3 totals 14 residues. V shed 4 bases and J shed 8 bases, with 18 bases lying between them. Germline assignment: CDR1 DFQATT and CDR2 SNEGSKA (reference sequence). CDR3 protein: CSAMNRRTQDEQFF. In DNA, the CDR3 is TGCAGTGCTATGAACCGCAGGACTCAGGATGAGCAGTTCTTC.

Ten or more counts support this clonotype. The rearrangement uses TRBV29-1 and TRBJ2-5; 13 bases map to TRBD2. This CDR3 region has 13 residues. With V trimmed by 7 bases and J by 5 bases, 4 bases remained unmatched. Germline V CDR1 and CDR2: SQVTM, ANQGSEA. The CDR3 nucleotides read TGCAGCGCCGGACTAGCGGGGGCGGAGACCCAGTACTTC. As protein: CSAGLAGAETQYF.

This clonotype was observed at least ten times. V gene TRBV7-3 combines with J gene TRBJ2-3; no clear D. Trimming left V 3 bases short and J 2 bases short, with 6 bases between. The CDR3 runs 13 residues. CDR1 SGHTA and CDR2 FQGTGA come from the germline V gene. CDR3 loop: CASSFYLTDTQYF. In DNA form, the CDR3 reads TGTGCCAGCAGCTTTTACCTCACAGATACGCAGTATTTT. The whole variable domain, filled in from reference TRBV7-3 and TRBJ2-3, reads GAGVSQTPSNKVTEKGKYVELRCDPISGHTALYWYRQSLGQGPEFLIYFQGTGAADDSGLPNDRFFAVRPEGSVSTLKIQRTERGDSAVYLCASSFYLTDTQYFGPGTRLTVL.

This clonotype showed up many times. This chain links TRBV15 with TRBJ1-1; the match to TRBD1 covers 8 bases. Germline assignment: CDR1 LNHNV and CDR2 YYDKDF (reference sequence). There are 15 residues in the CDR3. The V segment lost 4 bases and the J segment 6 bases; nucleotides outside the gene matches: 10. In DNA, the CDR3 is TGTGCCACCAGCAAAGACAGGGGAGCGAAATCTGAAGCTTTCTTT. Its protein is CATSKDRGAKSEAFF. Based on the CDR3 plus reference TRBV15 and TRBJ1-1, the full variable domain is DAMVIQNPRYQVTQFGKPVTLSCSQTLNHNVMYWYQQKSSQAPKLLFHYYDKDFNNEADTPDNFQSRRPNTSFCFLDIRSPGLGDTAMYLCATSKDRGAKSEAFFGQGTRLTVV.

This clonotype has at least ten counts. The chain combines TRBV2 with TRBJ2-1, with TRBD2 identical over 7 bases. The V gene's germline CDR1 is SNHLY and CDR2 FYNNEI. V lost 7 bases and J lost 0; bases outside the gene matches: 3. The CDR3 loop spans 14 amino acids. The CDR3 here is CASNRGSSYNEQFF. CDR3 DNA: TGTGCCAGCAACCGCGGGAGCTCCTACAATGAGCAGTTCTTC.

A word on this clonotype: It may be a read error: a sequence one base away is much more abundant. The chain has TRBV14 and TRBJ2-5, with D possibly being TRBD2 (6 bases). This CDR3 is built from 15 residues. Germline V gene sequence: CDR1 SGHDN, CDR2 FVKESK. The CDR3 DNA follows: TGTGTCAGCAGCCTGGACTACCAACTCCAAGAGACCCAGTACTTC. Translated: CVSSLDYQLQETQYF. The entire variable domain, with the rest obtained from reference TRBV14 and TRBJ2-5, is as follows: EAGVTQFPSHSVIEKGQTVTLRCDPISGHDNLYWYRRVMGKEIKFLLHFVKESKQDESGMPNNRFLAERTGGTYSTLKVQPAELEDSGVYFCVSSLDYQLQETQYFGPGTRLLVL.

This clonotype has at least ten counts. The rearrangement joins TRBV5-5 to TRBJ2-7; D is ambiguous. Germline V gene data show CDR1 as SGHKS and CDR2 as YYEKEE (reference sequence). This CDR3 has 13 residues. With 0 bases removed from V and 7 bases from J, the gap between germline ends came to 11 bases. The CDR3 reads CASSLAGLREQYF. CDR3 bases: TGTGCCAGCAGCTTGGCCGGGTTGAGGGAGCAGTACTTC.

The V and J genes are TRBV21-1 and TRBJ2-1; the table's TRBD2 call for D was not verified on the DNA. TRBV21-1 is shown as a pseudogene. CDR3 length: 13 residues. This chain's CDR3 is CASSSSTRDEQFF. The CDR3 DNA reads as TGTGCCAGCAGCTCTTCGACTAGGGATGAGCAGTTCTTC.

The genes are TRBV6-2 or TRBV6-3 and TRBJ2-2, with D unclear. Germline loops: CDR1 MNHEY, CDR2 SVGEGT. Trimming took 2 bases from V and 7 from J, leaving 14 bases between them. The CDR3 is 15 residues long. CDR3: CASSYTNNLGGELFF. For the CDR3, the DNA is TGTGCCAGCAGTTACACCAACAACCTCGGCGGGGAGCTGTTTTTT.